The rows below give T cell receptor beta chains drawn from one sample of a study of human T cells and chemical hapten exposure. TCRdb reprocessed the RACE reads via MiXCR and lists one record per CDR3 protein. The data contain 97,000 or so distinct CDR3 sequences, 25% to 35% of them singletons. The sequences come from whole blood, collected in connection with sensitization to the hapten diphenylcyclopropenone (DPC). All receptors come from a man aged 35 to 55 with alopecia areata. Some clones in this sample may be carry-over from other donors' samples. The CDR3 runs from the conserved cysteine through the conserved F or W. Fields, in order: D gene, clone size, V gene, J gene, CDR3 DNA, CDR3 protein. The D gene is left open where the match is weak. Expanded clones get a size class; other rows say once, few or many, or leave the size out.

>TRBD2|few|TRBV28|TRBJ2-7
TGTGCCAGCAGTTTCGGTGTCCTAGCGGGAGTGTCCTACGAGCAGTACTTC
CASSFGVLAGVSYEQYF
>TRBD2|.|TRBV12-3/TRBV12-4|TRBJ2-1
TGTGCCAGCAGTTTCTCCGCCCGGGAGGGCCGGTCCGATGAGCAGTTCTTC
CASSFSAREGRSDEQFF
>.|.|TRBV15|TRBJ1-2
TGTGCCACCAGGCCTCCAGGCCGGGACTATGGCTACACCTTC
CATRPPGRDYGYTF
>.|.|TRBV20-1|TRBJ1-3
TGCAGTGCTAGAGACCTACCAATGCGAGACACCATATATTTT
CSARDLPMRDTIYF
>TRBD2|.|TRBV29-1|TRBJ2-1
TGCAGCTCAGGCGGGAGGGCGAGTGAGCAGTTCTTC
CSSGGRASEQFF
>.|.|TRBV20-1|TRBJ2-7
TGCAGTGGGGGGCGGACCTACGAGCAGTACTTC
CSGGRTYEQYF
>.|.|TRBV27|TRBJ2-7
TGTGCCAGCAGTTTAGCACAGTCCTACGAGCAGTACTTC
CASSLAQSYEQYF
>.|.|TRBV7-8|TRBJ2-7
TGTGCCAGCAGCTCTCGGCAGGGAATCGGAGACGAGCAGTACTTC
CASSSRQGIGDEQYF
>TRBD1|few|TRBV29-1|TRBJ2-3
TGCAGCGTTGTCGGACAGGGGCCCACAGATACGCAGTATTTT
CSVVGQGPTDTQYF
>.|.|TRBV5-1|TRBJ2-2
TGCGCCAGCAGCTTGGGGAGGACAGCGAACACCGGGGAGCTGTTTTTT
CASSLGRTANTGELFF
>TRBD1|.|TRBV27|TRBJ2-3
TGTGCCAGCAGTTCCCACGACAGGGTTTTCAAAGCGGATTTCACAGATACGCAGTATTTT
CASSSHDRVFKADFTDTQYF
>TRBD1|few|TRBV5-4|TRBJ1-5
TGTGCCAGCAGCTCCGAGGGGGCAGATCAGCCCCAGCATTTT
CASSSEGADQPQHF
>TRBD1|few|TRBV20-1|TRBJ1-5
TGCAGTGCTAGCCAAACAGGGGGCAATCAGCCCCAGCATTTT
CSASQTGGNQPQHF
>.|once|TRBV20-1|TRBJ1-2
TGCAGTGCTAGTGAGGCTGGGATTTATGGCTACACCTTC
CSASEAGIYGYTF
>.|.|TRBV6-1|TRBJ2-6
TGTGCCAGCACAGGGACTGGGGCCAACGTCCTGACTTTC
CASTGTGANVLTF
>.|.|TRBV27|TRBJ1-2
TGTGCCAGCAGTTACGACGGCCGAGCATCCTACACCTTC
CASSYDGRASYTF
>TRBD2|.|TRBV12-3/TRBV12-4|TRBJ2-1
TGTGCCAGCAGTTTCCCGCTGGGAGCGGGAGTAAGCAATGAGCAGTTCTTC
CASSFPLGAGVSNEQFF
>.|few|TRBV6-6|TRBJ2-5
TGTGCCAGCAGTTACGGCGGAGGAGGTGGAGAGACCCAGTACTTC
CASSYGGGGGETQYF
>.|.|TRBV15|TRBJ1-2
TGTGCCACCAGCAGAGATAACCGCAGGGAGTATGGCTACACCTTC
CATSRDNRREYGYTF
>.|.|TRBV6-2/TRBV6-3|TRBJ1-5
TGTGCCAGCAGTTTCGGAAAACCAGGAAGCAATCAGCCCCAGCATTTT
CASSFGKPGSNQPQHF
>.|.|TRBV28|TRBJ2-5
TGTGCCAGCAGTTTCAGGGCTACAATCCAAGAGACCCAGTACTTC
CASSFRATIQETQYF
>.|.|TRBV9|TRBJ1-3
TGTGCCAGCAGCGTTAAGAGCTCTGGAAACACCATATATTTT
CASSVKSSGNTIYF
>.|.|TRBV28|TRBJ1-1
TGTGCCAGCACCCCCGCAGGGACGATTACGAACACTGAAGCTTTCTTT
CASTPAGTITNTEAFF
>TRBD1|few|TRBV5-5|TRBJ1-6
TGTGCCAGCAGTCCACAGGGGGGACAATCACCCCTCCACTTT
CASSPQGGQSPLHF
>TRBD2|.|TRBV12-3/TRBV12-4|TRBJ2-5
TGTGCCAGCAGGACTAGCGGGAGTACCGGCGTGAAGACCCAGTACTTC
CASRTSGSTGVKTQYF
>TRBD1|.|TRBV20-1|TRBJ1-4
TGCAGTGCTAGACTGCAGGGGGCTGCTAATGAAAAACTGTTTTTT
CSARLQGAANEKLFF